A single sample gave rise to the 17 T cell receptor beta chains below, sequenced in a study of cytomegalovirus exposure and HLA in healthy donors (dated by TCRdb to about 2017). The method was the immunoSEQ multiplex PCR assay. TCRdb limited this immuneACCESS table to in-frame rearrangements with V and J called. A share of clones is missing; checked studies link under half to unresolved V genes, and the rest is unexplained. This sample gives under 100,000 clones in total; around 82% of them show up just once. Jointly, the top ten make up roughly an eighth of the sample. The specimen sequenced was PBMCs. The receptors originated from a woman under 30 in good health and CMV-seropositive.

The chain uses TRBV28 and TRBJ2-7; 9 nucleotides match TRBD1. The V segment lost 5 bases and the J segment 1 base; nucleotides outside the gene matches: 9. This CDR3 spans 16 amino acids. CDR1 and CDR2 (germline): MDHEN, SYDVKM. The CDR3, as DNA: TGTGCCAGCAGTCTACCGGGGACAGGGAAGTCCTACGAGCAGTACTTC. Protein: CASSLPGTGKSYEQYF.

The chain couples TRBV6-5 to TRBJ2-7; a possible D gene is TRBD2 (7 bases). The CDR3 totals 16 residues. Germline-derived CDR1 and CDR2 are MNHEY and SVGAGI. Between the trimmed V and J ends, which lost 4 bases and 4 bases, there was a span of 20 bases. CDR3 loop: CASSSYVGGGSYEQYF. The DNA for the CDR3 is TGTGCCAGCAGTTCCTACGTAGGGGGGGGAAGTTACGAGCAGTACTTC.

The chain uses TRBV7-9 and TRBJ1-3, with 7 bases lining up with TRBD1. This CDR3 spans 16 amino acids. Trimming cost V 4 bases and J 4 bases; bases outside gene matches: 10. Germline V lookup: CDR1 SEHNR, CDR2 FQNEAQ (reference sequence). The CDR3 spells CASSSQGEPDGNTIYF. DNA for the CDR3: TGTGCCAGCAGCTCCCAGGGGGAACCTGACGGAAACACCATATATTTT.

This chain joins TRBV6-4 and TRBJ2-7; 8 nucleotides match TRBD2. This CDR3 region has 15 residues. Germline V lookup: CDR1 MRHNA, CDR2 SNTAGT. V lost 9 bases to trimming and J lost 2 bases; unmatched junction nucleotides: 12. CDR3 loop: CASLGSGDNPYEQYF. In nucleotides, the CDR3 is TGTGCCAGTTTGGGTAGCGGGGATAATCCCTACGAGCAGTACTTC.

The V gene is TRBV9, the J gene TRBJ1-6; D call uncertain. This CDR3 spans 15 amino acids. The ends were cut back, 2 bases at V and 0 bases at J, with 6 bases in the middle. Germline V gene sequence: CDR1 SGDLS, CDR2 YYNGEE. CDR3 nucleotides: TGTGCCAGCAGCGTTGAGAGCTCCTATAATTCACCCCTCCACTTT. This sequence encodes CASSVESSYNSPLHF.

The genes are TRBV7-2 and TRBJ2-3, with 8 bases that match TRBD2. The trim removed 2 bases at V and 7 bases at J, leaving 11 bases unmatched. Germline V lookup: CDR1 SGHTA, CDR2 FQGNSA. The CDR3 has 16 amino acids. The CDR3 reads CASSLSVGGAANTQYF. Written as DNA, the CDR3 is TGTGCCAGCAGCTTATCAGTCGGGGGGGCCGCGAATACGCAGTATTTT.

The chain carries TRBV18 and TRBJ2-1; tentative D call: TRBD1 (5 bases). Germline lookup yields CDR1 KGHSH and CDR2 LQKENI. The ends were cut back, 0 bases at V and 8 bases at J, with 11 bases in the middle. CDR3 length equals 14 residues. The CDR3 nucleotides read TGTGCCAGCTCACCACCCGGCCAGGGATATGAGCAGTTCTTC. Its translation: CASSPPGQGYEQFF.

CDR3 loop: CASREAGAGYTF. The CDR3 DNA reads TGTGCCAGCAGGGAGGCAGGTGCTGGCTACACCTTC. The chain uses TRBV2 and TRBJ1-2; D remains ambiguous. The CDR3 consists of 12 residues. Trimming left V 6 bases short and J 7 bases short, with 12 bases between. CDR1 SNHLY and CDR2 FYNNEI come from the germline V gene.

This clone was detected a few times. The V and J genes are TRBV30 and TRBJ1-1; no reliable D call. Trimming left V 4 bases short and J 7 bases short, with 13 bases between. CDR1 GTSNPN and CDR2 SVGIG come from the germline V gene (reference sequence). The CDR3 consists of 12 residues. As DNA, the CDR3 is TGTGCCTGGAAACAGCTGGTTCTTGAAGCTTTCTTT. Its protein product is CAWKQLVLEAFF.

The chain employs TRBV27 and TRBJ2-1; D is uncertain. Trimming left V 3 bases short and J 0 bases short, with 9 bases between. The CDR3 has 15 amino acids. Germline CDR1 and CDR2: MNHEY and SMNVEV (reference sequence). The CDR3 DNA is TGTGCCAGCAGTTTTACCCCCAGCTCCTACAATGAGCAGTTCTTC. Translated, it gives CASSFTPSSYNEQFF.

The chain couples TRBV11-2 to TRBJ2-1; the D gene is possibly TRBD2 (5 bases). The CDR3 spans 15 residues. CDR1 SGHAT and CDR2 FQNNGV come from the germline V gene. Trimming took 7 bases from V and 1 from J, leaving 14 bases between them. CDR3 in amino acids: CASTPIRGSYNEQFF. The CDR3, as DNA: TGTGCCAGCACCCCAATCCGGGGATCCTACAATGAGCAGTTCTTC.

The rearrangement links TRBV4-3 to TRBJ2-3; tentatively, D is TRBD2 (6 bases). The V end was cut by 0 bases, the J end by 4 bases, with 14 bases between. From germline, CDR1 is LGHNA and CDR2 YSLEER. CDR3 size: 16 residues. The CDR3 DNA follows: TGCGCCAGCAGCCAAGAAGTGGGTGGGGAGGCAGATACGCAGTATTTT. Residues: CASSQEVGGEADTQYF.

This clone occurred a few times. V is TRBV19 and J is TRBJ2-7; the match to TRBD2 covers 13 bases. J gave up 3 bases and V 6 bases, and 5 bases lay outside the gene matches. Germline-derived CDR1 and CDR2 are LNHDA and SQIVND (reference sequence). The CDR3 is made up of 15 amino acids. CDR3 DNA: TGTGCCAGTAGCAAGACTAGCGGGGGGATCTACGAGCAGTACTTC. Translation gives CASSKTSGGIYEQYF.

This clone was counted between two and nine times. The chain recombines TRBV6-5 with TRBJ1-5; possibly TRBD1 for D (5 bases). The CDR3 is made up of 13 amino acids. Germline CDR1 reads MNHEY; CDR2 reads SVGAGI. The V and J ends lost 2 bases and 6 bases respectively, with 8 bases between them. CDR3 region: CASSYGRGQPQHF. DNA for the CDR3: TGTGCCAGCAGTTACGGGAGGGGTCAGCCCCAGCATTTT.

The chain employs TRBV6-6 and TRBJ2-7, with a weak D call TRBD1 (6 bases). There are 13 residues in the CDR3. Per the germline V gene, CDR1 is MNHNY and CDR2 is SVGAGI (reference sequence). V shed 2 bases and J shed 3 bases, with 8 bases lying between them. CDR3 protein: CASSYGQLYEQYF. The CDR3 DNA follows: TGTGCCAGCAGTTACGGACAGCTCTACGAGCAGTACTTC.

The chain combines TRBV28 with TRBJ2-7, with 8 bases fitting TRBD1. The CDR3 has 14 residues. With 2 bases clipped from V and 7 bases from J, the junction kept 7 bases outside the gene matches. Per the germline V gene, CDR1 is MDHEN and CDR2 is SYDVKM. The CDR3 sequence is CASSLGQGRREQYF. The CDR3 DNA reads TGTGCCAGCAGTTTAGGACAGGGAAGAAGGGAGCAGTACTTC.

The V gene is TRBV5-4, the J gene TRBJ2-3; D is unresolved. This CDR3 is built from 12 residues. V dropped 3 bases and J dropped 6 bases, with 8 bases sitting between them. Germline-derived CDR1 and CDR2 are SGHNT and YYREEE (reference sequence). The CDR3 DNA reads as TGTGCCAGCAGCTCCTACGGGGATACGCAGTATTTT. Translating it yields CASSSYGDTQYF.